Listed below are T cell receptor beta chains from one sample, sequenced in a study of cytotoxic CD8 clonotypes in ibrutinib-treated CLL. Profiled with immunoSEQ multiplex PCR; TCRdb holds only in-frame clones, not every one. Of about 130,000 clones in the sample, approximately 80% are singletons; the top ten hold roughly 13%. The sequencing used PBMCs, collected after 12 months of ibrutinib treatment. These receptors came from a human donor with chronic lymphocytic leukemia. Both conserved end residues are part of each CDR3. Fields, in order: V gene, clone size, D gene, J gene, CDR3 protein, CDR3 DNA. A D gene is named only where the DNA matches it firmly. Some rows have no size entry. The others give once, few or many, or a class for an expanded clone.

TRBV6-6	.	TRBD2	TRBJ2-7	CASTARERHEQYF	TGTGCCAGCACTGCGCGGGAGCGACACGAGCAGTACTTC
TRBV21-1	.	.	TRBJ2-7	CASSPDGGCSYEQYF	TGTGCCAGCAGCCCAGATGGGGGATGCTCCTACGAGCAGTACTTC
TRBV5-1	.	TRBD1	TRBJ2-7	CASSRQGTGGYEQYF	TGCGCCAGCAGCCGTCAAGGGACAGGGGGCTACGAGCAGTACTTC
TRBV5-1	.	.	TRBJ2-1	CASSLRGGYNEQFF	TGCGCCAGCAGCTTGCGAGGGGGCTACAATGAGCAGTTCTTC
TRBV5-1	few	TRBD1	TRBJ2-5	CASSLGQGAETQYF	TGCGCCAGCAGCTTGGGACAGGGGGCAGAGACCCAGTACTTC
TRBV7-9	.	TRBD1	TRBJ2-5	CASSLPRQGSQETQYF	TGTGCCAGCAGCTTGCCTCGACAGGGATCCCAAGAGACCCAGTACTTC
TRBV4-1	.	TRBD2	TRBJ2-5	CASSQDRSGTRRETQYF	TGCGCCAGCAGCCAAGATCGATCCGGGACTAGAAGGGAGACCCAGTACTTC
TRBV7-8	few	TRBD2	TRBJ2-1	CASSSWTSGFEQFF	TGTGCCAGCAGCTCCTGGACTAGCGGGTTCGAGCAGTTCTTC
TRBV27	.	TRBD1	TRBJ1-2	CASSSYLGQVYGYTF	TGTGCCAGCAGTTCATACCTCGGACAGGTCTATGGCTACACCTTC
TRBV4-2	few	.	TRBJ1-3	CASSQGSGANSGNTIYF	TGTGCCAGCAGCCAAGGGTCTGGGGCAAACTCTGGAAACACCATATATTTT